The 32 T cell receptor beta chains presented below share a single source sample, sequenced in a study of blood T cell repertoires in COVID-19. Method: immunoSEQ multiplex PCR; TCRdb's copy keeps in-frame clones and lacks some. Among about 350,000 clones listed, roughly 84% were seen once. Source material: PBMCs or T cells enriched from blood (not recorded which). The receptors here all came from a woman in her 30s who had recovered from COVID-19.

This clone occurred once. The rearrangement joins TRBV30 to TRBJ2-3; D is unresolved. From germline, CDR1 is GTSNPN and CDR2 SVGIG (reference sequence). V dropped 2 bases and J dropped 2 bases, with 5 bases sitting between them. The CDR3 spans 12 residues. In DNA form, the CDR3 reads TGTGCCTGGAGTCCGTACACAGATACGCAGTATTTT. Its protein is CAWSPYTDTQYF.

V usage is TRBV18 and J usage is TRBJ2-7; D possibly corresponds to TRBD2 (6 bases). CDR3 length: 15 residues. From germline, CDR1 is KGHSH and CDR2 LQKENI. The ends were cut back, 0 bases at V and 2 bases at J, with 11 bases in the middle. As DNA, the CDR3 is TGTGCCAGCTCACCACCTCCGGAGGGTCCCTACGAGCAGTACTTC. It codes for CASSPPPEGPYEQYF.

This chain joins TRBV7-9 and TRBJ1-1; D may be TRBD1 (6 bases). Germline V gene data show CDR1 as SEHNR and CDR2 as FQNEAQ (reference sequence). CDR3 length: 14 amino acids. With 5 bases removed from V and 1 base from J, the gap between germline ends came to 11 bases. The CDR3: CASSPGERNTEAFF. DNA for the CDR3: TGTGCCAGCAGCCCAGGGGAAAGGAACACTGAAGCTTTCTTT.

The chain links TRBV10-1 to TRBJ2-1; TRBD2 matches at 9 bases. Germline values: CDR1 WNHNN, CDR2 SYGVQD (reference sequence). There are 13 residues in the CDR3. V was pared by 6 bases and J by 7 bases, with 4 bases of the junction left unmatched. The CDR3 loop reads CASRGGGANEQFF. The CDR3 region has the DNA TGCGCCAGCAGGGGCGGGGGGGCGAATGAGCAGTTCTTC.

The V gene is TRBV6-1, the J gene TRBJ1-2; 10 bases are a match to TRBD1. Germline lookup yields CDR1 MNHNS and CDR2 SASEGT. Losses at the gene ends were 2 bases for V and 2 bases for J; bases not matched to a gene: 2. The CDR3 consists of 15 residues. The DNA of the CDR3 is TGTGCCAGCAGTGAACGACAGGGGGCAAACTATGGCTACACCTTC. It encodes CASSERQGANYGYTF.

The chain uses TRBV6-1 and TRBJ1-4; TRBD1 is a possible D gene (5 bases). This CDR3 is built from 14 residues. Trimming took off 0 bases at V and 8 bases at J, with 10 bases between the two ends. CDR1 is MNHNS, CDR2 SASEGT, per germline. The CDR3 sequence is CASSEAGEEEKLFF. DNA of the CDR3: TGTGCCAGCAGTGAAGCAGGGGAGGAGGAAAAACTGTTTTTT.

The rearrangement uses TRBV29-1 and TRBJ2-5; D is perhaps TRBD1 (5 bases). Germline V gene sequence: CDR1 SQVTM, CDR2 ANQGSEA. The CDR3 is 14 amino acids. Deletions cut 4 bases from V and 4 bases from J, with 16 bases between. The CDR3 reads CSVVSGPNGETQYF. Written as DNA, the CDR3 is TGCAGCGTTGTCTCAGGGCCAAATGGAGAGACCCAGTACTTC.

The chain is built from TRBV6-6 and TRBJ2-7; possibly TRBD1 for D (6 bases). V lost 7 bases and J lost 4, with 14 bases in between. From germline, CDR1 is MNHNY and CDR2 SVGAGI (reference sequence). The CDR3 extends over 13 amino acids. The CDR3 nucleotides read TGTGCCAGCACCTTGACAGGCGCGTACGAGCAGTACTTC. This codes for CASTLTGAYEQYF.

The gene calls are TRBV23-1 and TRBJ1-2, with 8 bases matching TRBD1. TRBV23-1 is an ORF; its function is uncertain. The trim removed 7 bases at V and 4 bases at J, leaving 5 bases unmatched. The CDR3 is 13 amino acids. CDR3 nucleotides: TGCGCCAGCAAGGGGGACAGGTCCTATGGCTACACCTTC. It codes for CASKGDRSYGYTF.

V is TRBV4-1 and J is TRBJ1-6; 8 positions agree with TRBD1. Germline CDR1 reads MGHRA; CDR2 reads YSYEKL. The trim removed 1 base at V and 10 bases at J, leaving 6 bases unmatched. This CDR3 spans 15 amino acids. CDR3 residues: CASSQVDRANSPLHF. The CDR3 DNA reads as TGCGCCAGCAGCCAAGTGGACAGGGCCAACTCACCCCTCCACTTT.

This chain connects TRBV10-3 to TRBJ1-5; D not resolved. V lost 5 bases to trimming and J lost 5 bases, with 13 bases between them. The germline gives CDR1 ENHRY, CDR2 SYGVKD. CDR3 size: 14 residues. The CDR3 bases are TGTGCCATCAGTTCCTTGCTGGCGGATCAGCCCCAGCATTTT. Protein: CAISSLLADQPQHF.

CDR3 coding DNA: TGTGCCAGTAGTATCCCGGGAAATGAAGCTTTCTTT. It translates to CASSIPGNEAFF. J is TRBJ1-1 and V is TRBV19; no definite D call. V shed 3 bases and J shed 7 bases, with 9 bases lying between them. This CDR3 is built from 12 residues. The V gene's germline CDR1 is LNHDA and CDR2 SQIVND (reference sequence).

This sequence joins TRBV6-5 and TRBJ1-3, with no clear D. The CDR3 contains 15 residues. The germline V gene encodes CDR1 MNHEY and CDR2 SVGAGI. V dropped 7 bases and J dropped 0 bases, with 13 bases sitting between them. The DNA of the CDR3 is TGTGCCAGCATTCAGGACGGAGGCTCTGGAAACACCATATATTTT. The encoded protein is CASIQDGGSGNTIYF.

V is TRBV2 and J is TRBJ2-7; a possible D gene is TRBD1 (5 bases). The germline gives CDR1 SNHLY, CDR2 FYNNEI. The CDR3 spans 14 residues. The ends were cut back, 6 bases at V and 0 bases at J, with 12 bases in the middle. CDR3 nucleotides: TGTGCCAGCAGACCCTTAGGGGACTCCTACGAGCAGTACTTC. Translation: CASRPLGDSYEQYF.

This clone came up once. The rearrangement links TRBV4-1 to TRBJ2-2; TRBD2 aligns across 8 bases. J lost 1 base, V lost 0 bases, and 1 base had no gene match. The germline V gene has CDR1 MGHRA and CDR2 YSYEKL. The CDR3 runs 16 residues. The CDR3 sequence is CASSQESGGNTGELFF. CDR3 bases: TGCGCCAGCAGCCAAGAGAGCGGGGGGAACACCGGGGAGCTGTTTTTT.

The chain joins TRBV7-3 to TRBJ1-2; D might be TRBD1 (5 bases). V was trimmed by 2 bases and J by 4 bases, leaving 8 bases between them. The CDR3 runs 13 residues. CDR1 and CDR2 (germline): SGHTA, FQGTGA. CDR3 loop: CASSLDSLYGYTF. The CDR3, as DNA: TGTGCCAGCAGCTTAGACAGTCTCTATGGCTACACCTTC.

The DNA of the CDR3 is TGTGCCAGCAGCTTAGGTACACTAGCAGACTACGAGCAGTACTTC. As protein: CASSLGTLADYEQYF. The chain links TRBV7-9 to TRBJ2-7, with a possible D match to TRBD2 (6 bases). The CDR3 consists of 15 residues. Germline CDR1 and CDR2: SEHNR and FQNEAQ (reference sequence). V lost 1 base and J 3 bases, leaving 13 bases between the germline ends.

The V and J genes are TRBV5-1 and TRBJ2-7, with TRBD2 matching over 13 bases. V trimming: 4 bases; J trimming: 3 bases; junction bases outside the gene matches: 7. Germline V gene sequence: CDR1 SGHRS, CDR2 YFSETQ. The CDR3 is made up of 16 amino acids. Here the CDR3 DNA reads TGCGCCAGCAGCCTGGGGACTAGCGGGAAGTACTACGAGCAGTACTTC. Its translation is CASSLGTSGKYYEQYF.

V and J are TRBV2 and TRBJ1-6; 7 bases align to TRBD1. The CDR3 is 14 amino acids. From germline, CDR1 is SNHLY and CDR2 FYNNEI. V shed 3 bases, J shed 9 bases, and the junction held 5 bases outside the gene matches. In DNA, the CDR3 is TGTGCCAGCAGTGAGCTGCAGGGGGTTTCACCCCTCCACTTT. This sequence encodes CASSELQGVSPLHF.

J is TRBJ2-4 and V is TRBV18; 8 bases match TRBD1. CDR3 length equals 15 residues. Per the germline V gene, CDR1 is KGHSH and CDR2 is LQKENI. V gave up 0 bases and J gave up 7 bases; unmatched junction bases: 5. CDR3 coding DNA: TGTGCCAGCTCACCACCCAGGGGGCAGTCCAACATTCAGTACTTC. It yields the protein CASSPPRGQSNIQYF.

The chain links TRBV4-1 to TRBJ2-7, with 9 bases lining up with TRBD2. The germline CDR1 and CDR2 sequences are MGHRA and YSYEKL. V was clipped by 2 bases and J by 2 bases; unmatched bases: 7. This CDR3 has 16 amino acids. CDR3 sequence (DNA): TGCGCCAGCAGCCAATACCTGAGCGGGGGGCCCTACGAGCAGTACTTC. It translates to CASSQYLSGGPYEQYF.

J is TRBJ1-6 and V is TRBV12-3 or TRBV12-4; no firm D call. This CDR3 contains 13 residues. Trimming cost V 1 base and J 5 bases, with 3 bases left between them. The DNA of the CDR3 is TGTGCCAGCAGTTTAGACAATAATTCACCCCTCCACTTT. Translating it yields CASSLDNNSPLHF.

V usage is TRBV6-4 and J usage is TRBJ2-3; 7 bases align to TRBD2. Germline loops: CDR1 MRHNA, CDR2 SNTAGT. With V trimmed by 4 bases and J by 0 bases, 4 bases remained unmatched. CDR3 length: 15 amino acids. CDR3 bases: TGTGCCAGCAGTGGCTGGGGGGGAAGCACAGATACGCAGTATTTT. It is translated as CASSGWGGSTDTQYF.

The genes are TRBV5-5 and TRBJ1-1; weak D call: TRBD1 (6 bases). Germline assignment: CDR1 SGHKS and CDR2 YYEKEE (reference sequence). Trimming left V 0 bases short and J 6 bases short, with 9 bases between. The CDR3 sequence is 13 residues long. The CDR3 is CASSLVSGAEAFF. For the CDR3, the DNA is TGTGCCAGCAGCTTGGTTTCAGGGGCTGAAGCTTTCTTT.

This chain joins TRBV2 and TRBJ2-5; tentatively, D is TRBD2 (6 bases). Germline V lookup: CDR1 SNHLY, CDR2 FYNNEI. Trimming removed 11 bases from V and 5 bases from J, with 21 bases in between. The CDR3 has 14 amino acids. CDR3 nucleotide sequence: TGTGCCCTCAGGAGGGTTAGGGGCGGGGAGACCCAGTACTTC. Encoded protein: CALRRVRGGETQYF.

V is TRBV27 and J is TRBJ2-3; D remains unclear. V shed 5 bases and J shed 10 bases, with 19 bases lying between them. The length of the CDR3 is 14 residues. Germline values: CDR1 MNHEY, CDR2 SMNVEV (reference sequence). In DNA, the CDR3 is TGTGCCAGCAGTCCCCCCTCCAAACCCAGGCCGCAGTATTTT. It encodes CASSPPSKPRPQYF.

V gene TRBV4-2 combines with J gene TRBJ2-1; D is perhaps TRBD2 (5 bases). Trimming removed 3 bases at V and 6 bases at J, with 9 bases between. This CDR3 contains 13 residues. Per germline, CDR1 LGHNA and CDR2 YNFKEQ. This CDR3 reads CASSHGLANEQFF. The DNA of the CDR3 is TGTGCCAGCAGCCATGGCCTAGCCAATGAGCAGTTCTTC.

This chain uses TRBV10-3 with TRBJ1-6; D perhaps matches TRBD1 (6 bases). The V end lost 8 bases, the J end lost 5 bases, and 13 bases lay between the germline ends. The CDR3 consists of 14 residues. Germline CDR1 is ENHRY and CDR2 is SYGVKD. Written as DNA, the CDR3 is TGTGCCATCTCCGCGGGGGCGAATAATTCACCCCTCCACTTT. It yields the protein CAISAGANNSPLHF.

This clone occurred a few times. This chain connects TRBV7-9 to TRBJ1-4; D remains unclear. This CDR3 region has 15 residues. Trimming cost V 5 bases and J 8 bases, with 18 bases left between them. Germline V CDR1 and CDR2: SEHNR, FQNEAQ (reference sequence). CDR3 nucleotide sequence: TGTGCCAGCAGCCCCGCGATAGGTGCGGGGGAAAAACTGTTTTTT. Its translation is CASSPAIGAGEKLFF.

In the case of this clone: Sequence at one end of the junction differs from germline and may be a read error. The chain joins TRBV10-3 to TRBJ1-1, with D tentatively TRBD1 (6 bases). This CDR3 has 16 residues. Germline V CDR1 and CDR2: ENHRY, SYGVKD. CDR3 DNA sequence: TGTGCCAGCAGTGGTGCAGGGACACGGGGGGACACTGAAGCTTTCTTT. Translating it yields CASSGAGTRGDTEAFF.

This clone appeared once. This chain links TRBV2 with TRBJ1-5, with 10 bases matching TRBD1. With 11 bases clipped from V and 2 bases from J, the junction kept 12 bases outside the gene matches. The CDR3 runs to 16 residues. Germline V CDR1 and CDR2: SNHLY, FYNNEI. Here the CDR3 reads CAASGTGAVGNQPQHF. The CDR3 DNA is TGTGCCGCTTCCGGGACAGGGGCGGTGGGCAATCAGCCCCAGCATTTT.

This chain connects TRBV18 to TRBJ1-1; D ambiguous. Trimming left V 0 bases short and J 5 bases short, with 22 bases between. The CDR3 sequence is 18 residues long. Germline CDR1 reads KGHSH; CDR2 reads LQKENI. This CDR3 reads CASSPPPRALGLETEAFF. In DNA, the CDR3 is TGTGCCAGCTCACCACCCCCGAGAGCTTTAGGACTGGAAACTGAAGCTTTCTTT.